Listed below are T cell receptor beta chains from one sample, sequenced in a study of cytomegalovirus exposure and HLA in healthy donors. Libraries were prepared by immunoSEQ multiplex PCR; TCRdb keeps only in-frame clonotypes and omits some of them. The data contain over 150,000 clones, 75% of them singletons. Sequencing input: PBMCs. All receptors derive from a male donor in good health and CMV-seronegative. The CDR3 runs from the conserved cysteine through the conserved F or W. The order of the fields is D gene, J gene, clone size, V gene, CDR3 DNA, CDR3 protein. D genes are given only for firm matches. Clone size is stated in some rows and not others, as once, few, many or a class when expanded.

NA | TRBJ2-3 | NA | TRBV7-9 | TGTTCCAGCAGCTTAGAAATCGCAGATACGCAGTATTTT | CSSSLEIADTQYF
TRBD2 | TRBJ2-7 | NA | TRBV19 | TGTGCCAGTAGCGTGACTAGCGACGAGCAGTACTTC | CASSVTSDEQYF
TRBD1 | TRBJ1-4 | few | TRBV28 | TGTGCCAGCAGCCGGACAGGGGAGGGCGGAGAAAAACTGTTTTTT | CASSRTGEGGEKLFF
NA | TRBJ1-3 | NA | TRBV10-3 | TGTGCCATCCAAGGAGATGGAAACACCATATATTTT | CAIQGDGNTIYF
NA | TRBJ2-1 | NA | TRBV6-6 | TGTGCCAGCAGCCTGCGGAGGAGCTCCTACAATGAGCAGTTCTTC | CASSLRRSSYNEQFF
NA | TRBJ2-6 | NA | TRBV5-6 | TGTGCCAGCACCCCGGGGGTTGGGGCCAACGTCCTGACTTTC | CASTPGVGANVLTF
NA | TRBJ2-1 | NA | TRBV30 | TGTGCCTCTCTAGGGGGGGCCTGGGATGAGCAGTTCTTC | CASLGGAWDEQFF
NA | TRBJ2-1 | NA | TRBV6-1 | TGTGCCTGCTGTCTTGCAGGGGGGAATGAGCAGTTCTTC | CACCLAGGNEQFF
NA | TRBJ2-4 | NA | TRBV21-1 | TGTGCCAGCAGCAAAGATAGCGGGAGGGGAGTAGCCAAAAACATTCAGTACTTC | CASSKDSGRGVAKNIQYF
TRBD2 | TRBJ2-4 | few | TRBV28 | TGTGCCAGCAGCACAGGACTAGCGGGAGGGGCCAAAAACATTCAGTACTTC | CASSTGLAGGAKNIQYF
TRBD2 | TRBJ2-7 | NA | TRBV30 | TGTGCCTGGAAGGTAAGGAACCGGGAGGACTCCTACGAGCAGTACTTC | CAWKVRNREDSYEQYF
NA | TRBJ1-4 | NA | TRBV9 | TGTGCCAGCAGCACCAGGACATCAACTAATGAAAAACTGTTTTTT | CASSTRTSTNEKLFF
TRBD2 | TRBJ2-1 | NA | TRBV6-6 | TGTGCCAGCAATTTGGTGGTAGCGGGAGTTTGGTTCTTC | CASNLVVAGVWFF
NA | TRBJ1-5 | NA | TRBV11-2 | TGTGCCAGCAGCCTGGCAGGAAATAGGCAGCCCCAGCATTTT | CASSLAGNRQPQHF
NA | TRBJ1-4 | NA | TRBV19 | TGTGCCAGTAGTATAGTCGCGGGTGAAAAACTGTTTTTT | CASSIVAGEKLFF
NA | TRBJ1-1 | NA | TRBV7-9 | TGTGCCAGCAGCCCTCCGGGGGGTACTGAAGCTTTCTTT | CASSPPGGTEAFF
TRBD1 | TRBJ1-2 | once | TRBV9 | TGTGCCAGCAGCGTAGGCGGAGGGGGCTACTATGGCTACACCTTC | CASSVGGGGYYGYTF
TRBD1 | TRBJ1-2 | NA | TRBV27 | TGCGCCAGCAGTATCTCGGACAGGGCGGTTGGCTACACCTTC | CASSISDRAVGYTF
NA | TRBJ1-5 | once | TRBV4-1 | TGCGCCAGCAGCCCCCGGACAGACCTCAATCAGCCCCAGCATTTT | CASSPRTDLNQPQHF
NA | TRBJ1-1 | NA | TRBV29-1 | TGCAGCGTTTTAAAACGGGACTCCGGGGACACTGAAGCTTTCTTT | CSVLKRDSGDTEAFF
NA | TRBJ2-5 | once | TRBV30 | TGTGCCTCACAGGGCCCTAGCCGGGAGACCCAGTACTTC | CASQGPSRETQYF
TRBD2 | TRBJ2-1 | NA | TRBV7-3 | TGTGCCAGCAGCAGGGGACTAGCGGGAGTCAATGAGCAGTTCTTC | CASSRGLAGVNEQFF
NA | TRBJ2-2 | NA | TRBV28 | TGTGCCAGCACCCTGAACACCGGGGAGCTGTTTTTT | CASTLNTGELFF
TRBD1 | TRBJ1-2 | NA | TRBV2 | TGTGCCAGCAGACAGGACAGGGGGGCCTATGGCTACACCTTC | CASRQDRGAYGYTF
TRBD2 | TRBJ2-7 | NA | TRBV5-4 | TGTGCCAGCAGCACGACAAGCGGGAGGGCCTACGAGCAGTACTTC | CASSTTSGRAYEQYF
TRBD2 | TRBJ2-7 | NA | TRBV6-5 | TGTGCCAGCAGTTCAACACCCCGGGGGGACTACGAGCAGTACTTC | CASSSTPRGDYEQYF
NA | TRBJ1-5 | NA | TRBV7-9 | TGTGCCAGCAGCTTAGTGAGAGATCAGCCCCAGCATTTT | CASSLVRDQPQHF
NA | TRBJ2-7 | NA | TRBV6-5 | TGTGCCAGCACTGTTGGGGGCCTAAAAAACGACGAGCAGTACTTC | CASTVGGLKNDEQYF
NA | TRBJ1-1 | NA | TRBV6-5 | TGTGCCAGCACCCCGGGGGGAGGACTCGCTGAAGCTTTCTTT | CASTPGGGLAEAFF
TRBD2 | TRBJ2-1 | NA | TRBV10-3 | TGTGCCATCGGGCGGCGGGAGGGAAACAATGAGCAGTTCTTC | CAIGRREGNNEQFF
TRBD1 | TRBJ2-3 | NA | TRBV4-1 | TGCGCCAGCAGCCAGGGGTGGGGACAGGGGAGGGATACGCAGTATTTT | CASSQGWGQGRDTQYF
TRBD1 | TRBJ1-5 | NA | TRBV5-1 | TGCGCCAGCAGCTTGGGGCAGGGGGGAGAGCCCCAGCATTTT | CASSLGQGGEPQHF
TRBD2 | TRBJ2-1 | NA | TRBV7-6 | TGTGCCAGCAGCTTAGGGACTAGCGGCCACAATGAGCAGTTCTTC | CASSLGTSGHNEQFF
NA | TRBJ1-1 | NA | TRBV9 | TGTGCCAGCAGCGGTTCGGGGGGCGGGAACACTGAAGCTTTCTTT | CASSGSGGGNTEAFF
TRBD1 | TRBJ1-1 | few | TRBV7-3 | TGTGCCAGCAGCTTAACAGTCAGGGGGACTGAAGCTTTCTTT | CASSLTVRGTEAFF
NA | TRBJ2-1 | once | TRBV4-3 | TGCGCCAGCAGCCAAGAGGGGCCCCCCGGGGGTTCCTACAATGAGCAGTTCTTC | CASSQEGPPGGSYNEQFF
NA | TRBJ1-5 | NA | TRBV30 | TGTGCCTGGAGTGTGGCGGGTGGTCAGCCCCAGCATTTT | CAWSVAGGQPQHF
NA | TRBJ2-5 | NA | TRBV27 | TGTGCCAGCGGGGAGTTTAAAGAGACCCAGTACTTC | CASGEFKETQYF
NA | TRBJ2-4 | few | TRBV5-4 | TGTGCCAGCAGCTTGTACAGGGAAGCCAAAAACATTCAGTACTTC | CASSLYREAKNIQYF
TRBD1 | TRBJ1-5 | NA | TRBV19 | TGTGCCAGTATTCCAACCGGGACAGGTAATCAGCCCCAGCATTTT | CASIPTGTGNQPQHF
TRBD1 | TRBJ1-2 | NA | TRBV4-1 | TGCGCCAGCAGCCAGGGACAGGGACCGGGTGGCTACACCTTC | CASSQGQGPGGYTF
TRBD1 | TRBJ1-5 | NA | TRBV4-3 | TGCGCCAGCAGCCAAGGCCCCGGGACAGGGTTTAGCAATCAGCCCCAGCATTTT | CASSQGPGTGFSNQPQHF
NA | TRBJ1-3 | NA | TRBV9 | TGTGCCAGCAGCGTAGGAATAGCCAACTCTGGAAACACCATATATTTT | CASSVGIANSGNTIYF
NA | TRBJ1-1 | NA | TRBV10-3 | TGTGCCAGCAGTTACTTTTCGAGCCAGGCAGGCACTGAAGCTTTCTTT | CASSYFSSQAGTEAFF
TRBD1 | TRBJ2-3 | NA | TRBV6-5 | TGTGCCAGCAGTCCCGGGACAGAAACAGATACGCAGTATTTT | CASSPGTETDTQYF
TRBD1 | TRBJ1-2 | NA | TRBV29-1 | TGCAGCGTTTTATCCGGGACAGGGCTAAACGGCTATGGCTACACCTTC | CSVLSGTGLNGYGYTF